These 17 T cell receptor beta chains were all obtained from the same sample, sequenced in a study of blood T cells in healthy people across ages. The use of a sample-barcoded 5' primer and a J-beta primer mix characterized a second PCR of roughly 6 to 11 cycles. One entry per CDR3 protein, called by TCRdb with MiXCR from the 5' RACE reads. The data contain approximately 800,000 distinct CDR3 sequences, approximately 35% of them seen just once; the ten biggest clones take up 13%. The sequenced sample consisted of blood. Every receptor here comes from a man younger than 30 in good health.

The chain has TRBV4-3 and TRBJ1-5; D uncertain. Germline V gives CDR1 LGHNA, CDR2 YSLEER. V shed 0 bases and J shed 5 bases, with 11 bases lying between them. The CDR3 length is 15 residues. The CDR3 DNA reads as TGCGCCAGCAGCCAAGATCATGGACTTCATCAGCCCCAGCATTTT. Translation: CASSQDHGLHQPQHF.

This chain uses TRBV7-9 with TRBJ1-1, with unresolved D. The CDR3 has 14 amino acids. V lost 5 bases and J lost 2, with 12 bases in between. Germline loops: CDR1 SEHNR, CDR2 FQNEAQ (reference sequence). The CDR3 nucleotides are TGTGCCAGCAGCCCAATGACTGAAAACACTGAAGCTTTCTTT. Protein sequence: CASSPMTENTEAFF.

This rearrangement joins TRBV7-9 to TRBJ1-1, with 7 bases fitting TRBD1. Germline V gene lookup returns CDR1 SEHNR and CDR2 FQNEAQ (reference sequence). V lost 5 bases, J lost 4 bases, and 7 bases stayed unmatched. CDR3 length equals 14 residues. The CDR3 spells CASSLEGAATEAFF. The CDR3 region has the DNA TGTGCCAGCAGCCTAGAGGGGGCGGCCACTGAAGCTTTCTTT.

This clonotype was seen more than once but under ten times. J is TRBJ1-2 and V is TRBV25-1; D not certain. Per the germline V gene, CDR1 is MGHDK and CDR2 is SYGVNS. The V end was cut by 3 bases, the J end by 8 bases, with 19 bases between. The CDR3 totals 15 residues. CDR3 protein: CASSDFGLTARGYTF. Written as DNA, the CDR3 is TGTGCCAGCAGTGACTTCGGCTTGACGGCGCGGGGCTACACCTTC.

V gene TRBV9 combines with J gene TRBJ1-1; D is possibly TRBD1 (6 bases). V was clipped by 3 bases and J by 1 base, with 16 bases between them. The CDR3 sequence is 16 residues long. CDR1 is SGDLS and CDR2 is YYNGEE in the germline V gene. CDR3 nucleotides: TGTGCCAGCAGCGACGAGCCAGGGGTCCCGAACACTGAAGCTTTCTTT. This encodes CASSDEPGVPNTEAFF.

The gene calls are TRBV12-3 or TRBV12-4 and TRBJ1-5, with D unresolved. Trimming stripped 5 bases from V and 0 bases from J, with 11 bases between. The CDR3 covers 15 residues. CDR3 DNA sequence: TGTGCCAGCAGTGGAGGAGGGAATAGCAATCAGCCCCAGCATTTT. Residues: CASSGGGNSNQPQHF.

The sample holds a few counts of this clonotype. This rearrangement joins TRBV9 to TRBJ2-5; D is perhaps TRBD2 (6 bases). Germline V gene sequence: CDR1 SGDLS, CDR2 YYNGEE. V lost 5 bases and J lost 11, with 22 bases in between. There are 14 residues in the CDR3. The CDR3 DNA reads TGTGCCAGCAGTACGACTAGAGCCGACAATGAGCAGTACTTC. This encodes CASSTTRADNEQYF.

This clonotype was picked up a small number of times. The CDR3 region has the DNA TGCGCCAGCAGCAAGGACGGCAGCAATCAGCCCCAGCATTTT. As protein: CASSKDGSNQPQHF. The chain combines TRBV5-1 with TRBJ1-5; D not resolved. This CDR3 has 14 amino acids. Germline-derived CDR1 and CDR2 are SGHRS and YFSETQ. The ends were cut back, 4 bases at V and 1 base at J, with 9 bases in the middle.

This clonotype was counted a few times. The V and J genes are TRBV27 and TRBJ2-7; TRBD1 matches 7 bases. Trimming took 3 bases from V and 0 from J; bases not matched to a gene: 11. The germline V gene has CDR1 MNHEY and CDR2 SMNVEV (reference sequence). This CDR3 region has 17 residues. The CDR3 sequence is CASSFGIGQDSSYEQYF. The DNA of the CDR3 is TGTGCCAGCAGTTTTGGAATTGGACAGGACAGCTCCTACGAGCAGTACTTC.

Only a few counts were recorded for this clonotype. The chain joins TRBV6-2 or TRBV6-3 to TRBJ2-3; D possibly uses TRBD1 or TRBD2 (6 bases each). This CDR3 region has 16 residues. CDR1 MNHEY and CDR2 SVGEGT come from the germline V gene. V lost 2 bases and J lost 1, with 13 bases in between. As DNA, the CDR3 is TGTGCCAGCAGTTACGAGGGGGGAGAGGGCACAGATACGCAGTATTTT. Amino acids: CASSYEGGEGTDTQYF.

The count of this clonotype is one. CDR3 loop: CASSLGRGVAKDEQFF. DNA of the CDR3: TGTGCCAGCAGCCTTGGGAGAGGGGTAGCGAAGGATGAGCAGTTCTTC. This chain uses TRBV4-2 with TRBJ2-1; TRBD1 or TRBD2 may be the D gene (5 bases each). CDR1 is LGHNA and CDR2 is YNFKEQ in the germline V gene. This CDR3 spans 16 amino acids. V lost 4 bases and J lost 8, with 21 bases in between.

The gene calls are TRBV28 and TRBJ2-5; tentative D call: TRBD2 (6 bases). Trimming stripped 1 base from V and 4 bases from J, with 13 bases between. There are 15 residues in the CDR3. Germline values: CDR1 MDHEN, CDR2 SYDVKM. The CDR3 DNA is TGTGCCAGCAGTTTATTGGGGGGTGCGGGAGAGACCCAGTACTTC. Its protein is CASSLLGGAGETQYF.

Only a few counts were recorded for this clonotype. V gene TRBV12-5 combines with J gene TRBJ2-2; D is unclear. Germline V gene sequence: CDR1 LGHNT, CDR2 FRNRAP. CDR3 length: 12 residues. V dropped 5 bases and J dropped 7 bases, with 8 bases sitting between them. The CDR3 sequence: CASGPRSGELFF. CDR3 nucleotide sequence: TGTGCTAGTGGTCCCCGCAGCGGGGAGCTGTTTTTT.

This clonotype turned up a few times. The chain joins TRBV27 to TRBJ2-2; D gene unclear. Per the germline V gene, CDR1 is MNHEY and CDR2 is SMNVEV (reference sequence). Trimming removed 5 bases at V and 8 bases at J, with 6 bases between. The CDR3 has 11 amino acids. The CDR3 sequence: CASSMGGELFF. Here the CDR3 DNA reads TGTGCCAGCAGTATGGGTGGGGAGCTGTTTTTT.

This chain joins TRBV6-2 or TRBV6-3 and TRBJ1-2; weak D call: TRBD1 (6 bases). V gave up 0 bases and J gave up 4 bases, with 9 bases separating them. The CDR3 length is 14 residues. The germline CDR1 and CDR2 sequences are MNHEY and SVGEGT. Written as DNA, the CDR3 is TGTGCCAGCAGTTACTCGAACAGGGTCTATGGCTACACCTTC. The encoded protein is CASSYSNRVYGYTF.

At least ten counts were recorded for this clonotype. This rearrangement joins TRBV10-3 to TRBJ2-7, with a weak D call TRBD1 (7 bases). CDR3 size: 14 residues. In germline, CDR1 is ENHRY, CDR2 SYGVKD. The V end lost 5 bases, the J end lost 6 bases, and 17 bases lay between the germline ends. In DNA form, the CDR3 reads TGTGCCATCAGTACGACTAGGAACAGGGGCGAGCAGTACTTC. This gives the protein CAISTTRNRGEQYF.

This clonotype has just a few counts. The chain uses TRBV6-5 and TRBJ1-6; the D is unclear. Per germline, CDR1 MNHEY and CDR2 SVGAGI. The ends were cut back, 0 bases at V and 10 bases at J, with 13 bases in the middle. This CDR3 contains 15 residues. CDR3 sequence reads: CASSYSPDLGSPLHF. In DNA form, the CDR3 reads TGTGCCAGCAGTTACTCGCCAGATCTGGGGTCACCCCTCCACTTT.